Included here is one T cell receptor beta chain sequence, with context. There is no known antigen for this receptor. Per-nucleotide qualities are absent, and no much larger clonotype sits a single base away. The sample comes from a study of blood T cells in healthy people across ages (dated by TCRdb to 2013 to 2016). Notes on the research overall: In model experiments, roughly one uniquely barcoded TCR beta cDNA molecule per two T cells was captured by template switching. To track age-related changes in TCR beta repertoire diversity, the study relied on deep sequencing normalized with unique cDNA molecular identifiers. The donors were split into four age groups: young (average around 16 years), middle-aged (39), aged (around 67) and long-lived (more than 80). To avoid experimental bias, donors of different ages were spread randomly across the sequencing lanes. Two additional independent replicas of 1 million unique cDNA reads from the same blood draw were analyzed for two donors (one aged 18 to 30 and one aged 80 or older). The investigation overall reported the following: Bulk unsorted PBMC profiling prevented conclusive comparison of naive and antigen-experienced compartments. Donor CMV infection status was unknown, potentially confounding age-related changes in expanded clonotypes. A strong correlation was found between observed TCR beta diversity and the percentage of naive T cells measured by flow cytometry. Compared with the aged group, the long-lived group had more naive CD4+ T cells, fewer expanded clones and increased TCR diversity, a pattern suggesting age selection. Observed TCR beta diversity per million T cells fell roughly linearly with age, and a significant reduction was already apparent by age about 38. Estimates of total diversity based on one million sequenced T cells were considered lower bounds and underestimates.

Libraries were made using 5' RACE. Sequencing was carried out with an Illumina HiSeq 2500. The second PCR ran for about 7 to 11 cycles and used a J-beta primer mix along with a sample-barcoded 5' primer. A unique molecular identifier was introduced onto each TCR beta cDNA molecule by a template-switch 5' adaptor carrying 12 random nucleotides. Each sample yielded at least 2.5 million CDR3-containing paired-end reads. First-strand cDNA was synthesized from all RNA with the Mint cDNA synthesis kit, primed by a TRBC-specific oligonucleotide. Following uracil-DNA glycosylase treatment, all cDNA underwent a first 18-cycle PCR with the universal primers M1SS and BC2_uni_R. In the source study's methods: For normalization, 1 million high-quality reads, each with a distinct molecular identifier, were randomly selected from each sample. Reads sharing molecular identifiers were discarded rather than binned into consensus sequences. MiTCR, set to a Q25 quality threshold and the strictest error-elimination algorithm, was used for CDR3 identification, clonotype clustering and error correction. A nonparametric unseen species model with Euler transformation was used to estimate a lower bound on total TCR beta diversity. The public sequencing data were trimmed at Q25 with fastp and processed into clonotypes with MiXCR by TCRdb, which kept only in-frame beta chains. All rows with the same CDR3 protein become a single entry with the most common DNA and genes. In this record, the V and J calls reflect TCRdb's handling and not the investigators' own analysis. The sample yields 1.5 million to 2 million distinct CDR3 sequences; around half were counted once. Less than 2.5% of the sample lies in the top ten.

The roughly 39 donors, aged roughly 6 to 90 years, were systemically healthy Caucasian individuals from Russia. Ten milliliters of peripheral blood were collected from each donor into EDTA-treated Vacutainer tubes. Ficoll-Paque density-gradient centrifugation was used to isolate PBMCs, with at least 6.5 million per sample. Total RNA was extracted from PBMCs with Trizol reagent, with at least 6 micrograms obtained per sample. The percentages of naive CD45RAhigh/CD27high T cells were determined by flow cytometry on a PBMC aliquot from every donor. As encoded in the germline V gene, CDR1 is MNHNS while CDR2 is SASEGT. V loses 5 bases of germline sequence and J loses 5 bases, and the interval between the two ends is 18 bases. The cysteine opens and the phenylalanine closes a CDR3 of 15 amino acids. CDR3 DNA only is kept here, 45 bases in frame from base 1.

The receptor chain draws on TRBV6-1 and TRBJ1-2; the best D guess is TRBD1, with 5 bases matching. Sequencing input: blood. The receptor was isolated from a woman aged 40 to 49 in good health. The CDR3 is CASSQEPGRGYGYTF. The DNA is TGTGCCAGCAGTCAGGAGCCCGGGAGGGGATATGGCTACACCTTC.